The TCR beta chain described here comes from a study of T cells after yellow fever vaccination (dated 2019 in TCRdb). For the wider study: The SMART-Seq v4 Ultra Low Input RNA kit was used to prepare libraries from fractions with low cell numbers. To follow T-cell clones before and after primary and booster YFV17D yellow fever vaccination, bulk TCR alpha and beta repertoires were sequenced over time. Blood was drawn at multiple timepoints before and after primary and secondary immunization, with bulk PBMC replicates and cell subsets isolated. Two healthy male donors, one aged 18 to 30 and one aged 30 to 40 years, were included in the cohort. On the study overall, not on this receptor specifically: Computational filtering was needed because FACS-sorted repertoires could contain abundant contaminating clonotypes from the bulk population. The secondary T-cell response was weaker than the primary response but faster, peaking on day 5 instead of day 15. A small fraction of clonotypes showed up in both the CD4 and CD8 compartments, probably as a result of convergent recombination. After the booster, most clones that had expanded after primary vaccination were detected again (around 97% of CD4 and under 90% of CD8), suggesting broad maintenance of memory. The study included only a couple of donors, which limits how far the findings can be generalized.

Per the publication, the treatment or condition label means: live attenuated yellow fever vaccine strain. A standard Ficoll-Paque protocol was used to isolate PBMCs from peripheral blood. Dynabeads CD4 and CD8 positive selection kits were used to isolate the CD4 and CD8 T-cell fractions. TriZol was used to extract RNA from bulk PBMCs, from CD4 and CD8 fractions, and from dextramer-positive and dextramer-negative fractions. The instrument given in TCRdb is Illumina NovaSeq 6000. TCR cDNA was synthesized by 5'RACE template switching, which introduced a universal primer site and unique molecular identifiers. cDNA synthesis was primed from both the TCR alpha and TCR beta constant segments. Library amplification involved two PCR steps, and the second step added sample barcodes and sequencing adapters. Sequencing of libraries was done on Illumina HiSeq 2500 (2x100 bp) or NovaSeq (2x150 bp). The authors' analysis ran thus. MIGEC was used to demultiplex reads and collapse the reads into UMI consensus sequences, and MiXCR was used for V(D)J alignment. Vaccine-responding clonotypes were identified with edgeR using replicate PBMC samples, with FDR below 0.01 and a log2 fold change above 5 up to day 15 being required. CD4 or CD8 identity was assigned to each bulk clonotype according to whether the clonotype was present at higher abundance in the sequenced CD4 repertoire or the sequenced CD8 repertoire. TCRdb reran the public reads through fastp at Q25 and MiXCR, keeping productive beta chains. Each entry merges the rows of one CDR3 protein and shows their most common DNA and genes. What appears here as the V and J calls and clone size reflects TCRdb's work, not the paper's. Here the sample has a few hundred thousand distinct CDR3 sequences; about 10% occur a single time. Of the sample, around 3.1% falls within the top ten clones.

The germline V gene sets CDR1 to MNHEY and CDR2 to SVGEGT. Including the terminal cysteine and phenylalanine, the CDR3 comprises 13 residues. Only the CDR3 portion is preserved as DNA: 39 bases, with reading frame beginning at the first base. Trimming takes 7 bases off V and 4 bases off J; junction bases not matched to a gene: 5. This clonotype was recorded a few times. The target of this receptor is not known. It has no much larger one-base neighbor in the sample; base qualities were not kept. This chain joins TRBV6-2 or TRBV6-3 to TRBJ2-5, with TRBD1 matching 8 junction bases. Specimen: CD4+ T cells sorted from PBMCs, collected 5 days after the yellow fever booster vaccination. The TCR sequence derives from a man between 18 and 29 years old who received the YFV17D yellow fever vaccine. CDR3 loop: CASNRQGRETQYF. The DNA sequence is given as TGTGCCAGCAACCGACAGGGGAGAGAGACCCAGTACTTC.